The present T cell receptor (beta chain) was sequenced within a study of Ad26.COV2.S vaccination and SARS-CoV-2 variants. For the study at large: Ad26.COV2.S shots went into the muscle once or twice, 56 days apart.

Germline-derived CDR1 and CDR2 are SGHAT and FQNNGV. CDR3 length equals 15 residues. Trimming removed 5 bases from V and 2 bases from J; junction bases left unmatched: 5. Points from the study as a whole: Substantial post-vaccination breadth of spike-specific CD8+ and CD4+ T cell responses was reported. People given the vaccine had a wider spike-specific TCR breadth than placebo recipients did.

Treatment in this sample: roughly 20 received Ad26.COV2.S at low or high dose, single or two shots; roughly five received placebo; per-sample allocation not given. Material that was analyzed had been drawn on day 63 after the first vaccine or placebo injection. Built on an Ad26 vector, the vaccine expressed Wuhan-strain SARS-CoV-2 spike. As for this clone: What it binds is not known.

Assay: immunoSEQ multiplex PCR; the TCRdb copy retains only in-frame clones and omits some. The table lists approximately 450,000 clones, 90% of them singletons. Here the sequenced sample was peripheral blood, taken in a trial of Ad26.COV2.S vaccine versus placebo. The sequence was collected from a person aged 18-65 years who received the Ad26.COV2.S COVID-19 vaccine or a placebo. V gene TRBV11-2 combines with J gene TRBJ2-2; 7 bases line up with TRBD1. CDR3 sequence reads: CASSQGDRNTGELFF. CDR3 bases: TGTGCCAGCAGCCAAGGGGACAGAAACACCGGGGAGCTGTTTTTT.